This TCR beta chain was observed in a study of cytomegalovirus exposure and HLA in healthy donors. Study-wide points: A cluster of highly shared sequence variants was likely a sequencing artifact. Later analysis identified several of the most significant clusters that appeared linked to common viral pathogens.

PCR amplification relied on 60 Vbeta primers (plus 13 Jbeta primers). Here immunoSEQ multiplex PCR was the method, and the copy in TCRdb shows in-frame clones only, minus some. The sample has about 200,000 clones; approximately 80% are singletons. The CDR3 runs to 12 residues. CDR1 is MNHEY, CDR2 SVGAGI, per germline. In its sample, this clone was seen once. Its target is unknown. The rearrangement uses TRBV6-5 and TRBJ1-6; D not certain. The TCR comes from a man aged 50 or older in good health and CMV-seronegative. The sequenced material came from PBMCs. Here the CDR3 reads CATSTLNSPLHF. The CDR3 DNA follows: TGTGCGACCAGTACTCTCAATTCACCCCTCCACTTT.